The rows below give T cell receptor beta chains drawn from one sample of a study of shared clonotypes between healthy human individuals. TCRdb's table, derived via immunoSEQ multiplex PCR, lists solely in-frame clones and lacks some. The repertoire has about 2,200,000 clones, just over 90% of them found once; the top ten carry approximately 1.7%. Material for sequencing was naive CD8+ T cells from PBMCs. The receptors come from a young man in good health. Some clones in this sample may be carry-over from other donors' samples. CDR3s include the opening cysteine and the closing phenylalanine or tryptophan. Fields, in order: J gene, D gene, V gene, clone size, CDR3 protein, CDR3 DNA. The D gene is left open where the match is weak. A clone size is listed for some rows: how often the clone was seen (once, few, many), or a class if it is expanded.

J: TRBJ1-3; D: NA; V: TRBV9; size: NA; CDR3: CASSVARIGNTIYF; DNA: TGTGCCAGCAGCGTAGCCAGGATTGGAAACACCATATATTTT
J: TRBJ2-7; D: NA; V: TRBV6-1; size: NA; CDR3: CASSENLKIYEQYF; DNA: TGTGCCAGCAGTGAAAACTTAAAGATCTACGAGCAGTACTTC
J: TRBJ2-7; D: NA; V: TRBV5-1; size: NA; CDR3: CASSLAGGKYEQYF; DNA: TGCGCCAGCAGCTTGGCCGGGGGCAAGTACGAGCAGTACTTC
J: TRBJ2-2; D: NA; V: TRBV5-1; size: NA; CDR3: CASSLEETEPTGELFF; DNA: TGCGCCAGCAGCTTGGAAGAGACAGAACCCACCGGGGAGCTGTTTTTT
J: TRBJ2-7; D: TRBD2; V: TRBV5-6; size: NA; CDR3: CASSLVPGGSYEQYF; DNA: TGTGCCAGCAGCTTGGTTCCGGGAGGGTCCTACGAGCAGTACTTC
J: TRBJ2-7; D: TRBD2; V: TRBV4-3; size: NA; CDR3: CASSQLLAGSYEQYF; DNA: TGCGCCAGCAGCCAGTTACTAGCGGGCTCCTACGAGCAGTACTTC
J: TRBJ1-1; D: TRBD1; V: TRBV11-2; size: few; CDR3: CASSPHRGSMNTEAFF; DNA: TGTGCCAGCAGCCCACACAGGGGGTCGATGAACACTGAAGCTTTCTTT
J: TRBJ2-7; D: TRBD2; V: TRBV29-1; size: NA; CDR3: CSTREGNYEQYF; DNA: TGCAGCACGAGGGAGGGAAACTACGAGCAGTACTTC
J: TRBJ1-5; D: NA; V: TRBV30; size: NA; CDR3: CAWSISLGRDQPQHF; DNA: TGTGCCTGGAGTATTTCGCTGGGGAGGGATCAGCCCCAGCATTTT
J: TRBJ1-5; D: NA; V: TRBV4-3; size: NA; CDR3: CASSRVLQGNQPQHF; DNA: TGCGCCAGCAGCCGCGTCTTACAGGGCAATCAGCCCCAGCATTTT
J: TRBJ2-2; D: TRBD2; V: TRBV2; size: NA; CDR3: CASSGLAGGPQDTNTGELFF; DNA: TGTGCCAGCAGTGGGCTAGCGGGAGGGCCCCAGGACACAAACACCGGGGAGCTGTTTTTT
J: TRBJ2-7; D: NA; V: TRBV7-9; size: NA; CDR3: CASSLKGPPFSEQYF; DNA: TGTGCCAGCAGCTTAAAGGGACCGCCCTTTTCCGAGCAGTACTTC